A single sample is the source of the 27 T cell receptor beta chains below, sequenced in a study of shared clonotypes between healthy human individuals. TCRdb keeps only in-frame clones here, not all; method: immunoSEQ multiplex PCR. The table has millions of clones, 85% to 95% seen once; the top ten hold more than 0.1%. Sequences were obtained from naive CD4+ T cells sorted from blood. The subset denotes: CD45RA+ positively selected. All receptors come from a man younger than 35 in good health.

The V call is TRBV5-1, the J call TRBJ2-2; TRBD1 matches at 10 bases. The CDR3 is 15 residues long. Germline V gene lookup returns CDR1 SGHRS and CDR2 YFSETQ. With V trimmed by 3 bases and J by 5 bases, 4 bases remained unmatched. In DNA, the CDR3 is TGCGCCAGCAGCTCCCGGGACAGGGGTACCGGGGAGCTGTTTTTT. This codes for CASSSRDRGTGELFF.

The gene calls are TRBV7-8 and TRBJ1-4, with D perhaps TRBD1 (6 bases). Germline V gives CDR1 SGHVS, CDR2 FQNEAQ. CDR3 length: 15 amino acids. Trimming cost V 5 bases and J 13 bases, with 23 bases left between them. CDR3 coding DNA: TGTGCCAGCAGCCCCCTTCGATCCGGGGGCCTAGGACTGTTTTTT. This sequence encodes CASSPLRSGGLGLFF.

This clone was picked up one time. The gene calls are TRBV18 and TRBJ1-6, with D unresolved. There are 16 residues in the CDR3. Trimming took off 4 bases at V and 0 bases at J, with 10 bases between the two ends. Germline V gene data show CDR1 as KGHSH and CDR2 as LQKENI. The CDR3 region has the DNA TGTGCCAGCTCACAAGCCAAAAGCTCCTATAATTCACCCCTCCACTTT. It translates to CASSQAKSSYNSPLHF.

The J gene is TRBJ1-3, the V gene TRBV6-6; unclear D gene. This CDR3 contains 12 residues. Germline assignment: CDR1 MNHNY and CDR2 SVGAGI (reference sequence). V was trimmed by 7 bases and J by 4 bases, leaving 8 bases between them. The CDR3 nucleotides read TGTGCCAGCACCTTAGGGGGAAACACCATATATTTT. Amino acids: CASTLGGNTIYF.

The chain combines TRBV5-1 with TRBJ2-2; 7 nucleotides align to TRBD1. The CDR3 sequence is 14 residues long. In germline, CDR1 is SGHRS, CDR2 YFSETQ. V dropped 6 bases and J dropped 5; count of bases not matched to a gene: 7. The chain's CDR3 is CASNTGQSTGELFF. CDR3 bases: TGCGCCAGCAATACGGGACAGTCGACCGGGGAGCTGTTTTTT.

The chain employs TRBV6-5 and TRBJ1-2, with 9 nucleotides matching TRBD1. Unmatched junction bases numbered 7, after V lost 7 bases and J lost 4 bases. CDR3 length equals 14 residues. Germline CDR1 and CDR2: MNHEY and SVGAGI. This chain's CDR3 is CASKEGQGRYGYTF. CDR3 in DNA: TGTGCCAGCAAAGAGGGACAGGGACGCTATGGCTACACCTTC.

This chain links TRBV7-2 with TRBJ1-6; 8 positions agree with TRBD1. Trimming at V came to 1 base and at J to 10 bases, leaving 3 bases not matched to a gene. In germline, CDR1 is SGHTA, CDR2 FQGNSA. This CDR3 has 14 amino acids. The CDR3 DNA reads TGTGCCAGCAGCTTAGTGGACAGGGTCTCACCCCTCCACTTT. Translated: CASSLVDRVSPLHF.

Regarding this clone: Just one base apart from a much larger clone, this may be a read error. The V call is TRBV15, the J call TRBJ2-7, with D tentatively TRBD1 (6 bases). The CDR3 runs to 13 residues. CDR1 is LNHNV and CDR2 is YYDKDF in the germline V gene (reference sequence). CDR3 sequence: CATSRDRGYERYF. The CDR3 bases are TGTGCCACCAGCAGAGATAGGGGGTACGAGCGGTACTTC.

Comment on this clone: Germline is not matched at one junction end, which may reflect a read error. V is TRBV7-7 and J is TRBJ2-2; D remains unclear. In germline, CDR1 is SSHAT, CDR2 FNYEAQ (reference sequence). This CDR3 contains 13 residues. The CDR3 sequence is CASSPMATGELFF. DNA for the CDR3: TGTGCTAGCAGCCCCATGGCGACCGGGGAGCTGTTTTTT.

The rearrangement uses TRBV11-2 and TRBJ1-2; D ambiguous. The germline gives CDR1 SGHAT, CDR2 FQNNGV. V dropped 5 bases and J dropped 8 bases, with 18 bases sitting between them. This CDR3 is 14 amino acids long. The DNA for the CDR3 is TGTGCCAGCAGCCCACTTTCTCCAACTGGGGGCTACACCTTC. Translated, it gives CASSPLSPTGGYTF.

This clone was recorded only once. The chain employs TRBV9 and TRBJ1-2, with D maybe TRBD1 (6 bases). The germline V gene has CDR1 SGDLS and CDR2 YYNGEE. The CDR3 consists of 15 residues. V was clipped by 4 bases and J by 6 bases, with 19 bases between them. CDR3 nucleotides: TGTGCCAGCAGCCCCTACAACGACAGGTCGAATGGCTACACCTTC. Translation: CASSPYNDRSNGYTF.

V usage is TRBV11-2 and J usage is TRBJ2-5, with D uncertain. V dropped 5 bases and J dropped 1 base, with 11 bases sitting between them. There are 14 residues in the CDR3. Germline V lookup: CDR1 SGHAT, CDR2 FQNNGV. CDR3 nucleotides: TGTGCCAGCAGCCCTAGGAGTCCCCAAGAGACCCAGTACTTC. Amino acid sequence: CASSPRSPQETQYF.

The chain combines TRBV9 with TRBJ1-1, with TRBD1 matching 8 bases. Losses at the gene ends were 4 bases for V and 0 bases for J; bases not matched to a gene: 5. Germline lookup yields CDR1 SGDLS and CDR2 YYNGEE. This CDR3 is built from 15 residues. The CDR3 DNA sequence: TGTGCCAGCAGCACCTTGACAGGGGTGAACACTGAAGCTTTCTTT. It translates to CASSTLTGVNTEAFF.

Here the CDR3 DNA reads TGTGCCAGCAGCGCGATCCCGGCAGCAGGGAGGGGGGAGACGCAGTATTTT. It specifies CASSAIPAAGRGETQYF. The gene calls are TRBV9 and TRBJ2-3; TRBD2 might be the D (7 bases). Looked up from germline, CDR1 is SGDLS and CDR2 is YYNGEE. Trimming took off 3 bases at V and 9 bases at J, with 26 bases between the two ends. The CDR3 has 17 residues.

This clone was seen ten or more times. This chain links TRBV25-1 with TRBJ1-4; TRBD1 matches at 8 bases. This CDR3 has 13 residues. Germline V gene lookup returns CDR1 MGHDK and CDR2 SYGVNS. After removal of 7 bases from V and 8 bases from J, the junction contained 6 bases not matched to a gene. The CDR3 protein is CASTDRVGEKLFF. The CDR3 nucleotides are TGTGCCAGCACGGACAGGGTGGGAGAAAAACTGTTTTTT. Full variable domain (rest looked up from reference TRBV25-1 and TRBJ1-4): EADIYQTPRYLVIGTGKKITLECSQTMGHDKMYWYQQDPGMELHLIHYSYGVNSTEKGDLSSESTVSRIRTEHFPLTLESARPSHTSQYLCASTDRVGEKLFFGSGTQLSVL.

J is TRBJ1-6 and V is TRBV11-2; D uncertain. The germline gives CDR1 SGHAT, CDR2 FQNNGV. CDR3 length: 16 residues. V lost 0 bases and J lost 7, with 13 bases in between. CDR3: CASSLDGYFDNSPLHF. CDR3 DNA sequence: TGTGCCAGCAGCTTAGATGGGTATTTTGACAATTCACCCCTCCACTTT.

This clone was observed once. The same CDR3 also results from other DNA sequences found in this sample. The gene calls are TRBV10-3 and TRBJ1-4; no clear D gene. With 3 bases removed from V and 3 bases from J, the gap between germline ends came to 5 bases. The length of the CDR3 is 13 residues. Germline-derived CDR1 and CDR2 are ENHRY and SYGVKD. The CDR3 loop is CAISDSPNEKLFF. The CDR3 bases are TGTGCCATCAGTGACAGTCCTAATGAAAAACTGTTTTTT.

This clone was counted many times. The chain recombines TRBV6-6 with TRBJ2-7; the D is unclear. Germline V gene lookup returns CDR1 MNHNY and CDR2 SVGAGI (reference sequence). The V gene lost 10 bases and the J gene lost 5 bases, with 18 bases spanning the gap. This CDR3 comprises 13 residues. DNA for the CDR3: TGTGCCATCTCCTGGCGGTTGGGTGACGAGCAGTACTTC. Its translation: CAISWRLGDEQYF.

The CDR3 is CASSLDGDTQYF. Written as DNA, the CDR3 is TGTGCCAGCAGCTTAGACGGTGATACGCAGTATTTT. This chain connects TRBV11-1 to TRBJ2-3, with D unclear. CDR3 length equals 12 residues. Trimming left V 1 base short and J 6 bases short, with 5 bases between. Germline V CDR1 and CDR2: SGHAT, FQDESV (reference sequence).

V usage is TRBV30 and J usage is TRBJ2-7; D possibly uses TRBD1 or TRBD2 (6 bases each). Germline V gene lookup returns CDR1 GTSNPN and CDR2 SVGIG (reference sequence). This CDR3 contains 13 residues. V shed 0 bases and J shed 6 bases, with 12 bases lying between them. The CDR3 bases are TGTGCCTGGAGTGTACAGGGAGGTAGCGAGCAGTACTTC. It is translated as CAWSVQGGSEQYF.

The gene calls are TRBV19 and TRBJ1-1, with D possibly being TRBD1 (5 bases). This CDR3 contains 13 residues. Trimming took off 3 bases at V and 4 bases at J, with 9 bases between the two ends. Germline values: CDR1 LNHDA, CDR2 SQIVND (reference sequence). CDR3 DNA: TGTGCCAGTAGTATCGGGGGTTTCACTGAAGCTTTCTTT. This encodes CASSIGGFTEAFF.

The V and J genes are TRBV6-5 and TRBJ1-1; a possible D gene is TRBD1 (5 bases). The CDR3 is 13 amino acids. V lost 2 bases and J 3 bases, leaving 7 bases between the germline ends. Germline assignment: CDR1 MNHEY and CDR2 SVGAGI. In DNA, the CDR3 is TGTGCCAGCAGTTACAGGGACGACACTGAAGCTTTCTTT. This translates into CASSYRDDTEAFF.

The chain couples TRBV5-1 to TRBJ2-7; D not resolved. The CDR3 runs to 14 residues. Germline V gives CDR1 SGHRS, CDR2 YFSETQ. Trimming removed 0 bases from V and 6 bases from J, with 13 bases in between. As DNA, the CDR3 is TGCGCCAGCAGCTTGGTTCCGGCCCTGTCCGAGCAGTACTTC. It translates to CASSLVPALSEQYF.

V gene TRBV6-6 combines with J gene TRBJ2-7, with unresolved D. V was pared by 6 bases and J by 0 bases, with 12 bases between. The CDR3 is made up of 14 amino acids. CDR1 and CDR2 (germline): MNHNY, SVGAGI (reference sequence). CDR3 in DNA: TGTGCCAGCAGGGCAGGTGTCGGCTCCTACGAGCAGTACTTC. Protein: CASRAGVGSYEQYF.

The rearrangement joins TRBV11-2 to TRBJ2-1; 8 nucleotides agree with TRBD1. The CDR3 spans 14 residues. With 5 bases clipped from V and 6 bases from J, the junction kept 6 bases outside the gene matches. Germline CDR1 and CDR2: SGHAT and FQNNGV. The CDR3 DNA reads TGTGCCAGCAGCCAGGACAGGGTTTCCAATGAGCAGTTCTTC. Translating gives CASSQDRVSNEQFF.

The J gene is TRBJ2-7, the V gene TRBV30; D not resolved. Per germline, CDR1 GTSNPN and CDR2 SVGIG (reference sequence). This CDR3 has 15 amino acids. Trimming removed 0 bases from V and 4 bases from J, with 16 bases in between. CDR3 amino acids: CAWSVFSYRAYEQYF. CDR3 DNA sequence: TGTGCCTGGAGTGTATTTAGCTATCGCGCTTACGAGCAGTACTTC.

V is TRBV14 and J is TRBJ1-6; D is ambiguous. Germline-derived CDR1 and CDR2 are SGHDN and FVKESK. The length of the CDR3 is 14 residues. Trimming took off 0 bases at V and 9 bases at J, with 9 bases between the two ends. As DNA, the CDR3 is TGTGCCAGCAGCCAAGATCTCGTCCGTTCACCCCTCCACTTT. Amino acids: CASSQDLVRSPLHF.